Listed here is a single T cell receptor (beta chain). Using immunoSEQ multiplex PCR, the repertoire was profiled, and TCRdb retains in-frame clones only, with some absent. The table records 550,000 to 800,000 clones, 80% to 90% of them present only once. These data originate in a study of shared T cell receptors in the human thymus. This CDR3 is built from 14 residues. The ends were cut back, 6 bases at V and 9 bases at J, with 18 bases in the middle. The germline CDR1 and CDR2 sequences are SGHAT and FQNNGV. The same sample was also used in a study of human thymus T cells. That source adds: Having corrective surgery for congenital heart defects, healthy Finnish infants were the ones who donated. It was from resections taken during corrective heart surgery that the thymus tissue came. Thymic and blood repertoires appeared to carry a bias in their V and J gene usage. Among unrelated individuals, related research reported thymic repertoires that overlapped highly.

Sequencing was performed on thymocytes. The rearrangement joins TRBV11-2 to TRBJ1-5; possible D gene TRBD1, 5 bases. This clonotype originated in a girl under three years old with a congenital heart defect. DNA for the CDR3: TGTGCCAGCAGGGACCAGGGAGGGGACGGGCCCCAGCATTTT. Amino acid sequence: CASRDQGGDGPQHF. The full variable domain, completed using reference TRBV11-2 and TRBJ1-5, is EAGVAQSPRYKIIEKRQSVAFWCNPISGHATLYWYQQILGQGPKLLIQFQNNGVVDDSQLPKDRFSAERLKGVDSTLKIQPAKLEDSAVYLCASRDQGGDGPQHFGDGTRLSIL.